This TCR beta chain was profiled in a study of monozygotic twins with inflammatory bowel disease. General observations from the study: It was not supported that a single strong signal or clonotype was associated with IBD. Patients with IBD had less TCRbeta diversity (inverse Simpson) than their healthy co-twins.

Of note for this clonotype: Its matching antigen is unknown.

Eight cDNA synthesis reactions were run for every sample. TCRdb re-called the 5' RACE reads; every CDR3 protein appears as one record, without DNA. The ten top clones account for 5.6%, within a sample of under 350,000 distinct CDR3 sequences. This CDR3 has 15 amino acids. Germline V gives CDR1 LGHDT, CDR2 YNNKEL (reference sequence). The V gene is TRBV3-1, the J gene TRBJ2-1; TCRdb selects TRBD2, and the lack of DNA leaves this call unchecked. The sequence came from a human donor with ulcerative colitis or Crohn's disease, or a healthy co-twin of an affected twin (not recorded which). The sample consisted of blood. CDR3 residues: CASRRVAGGLGEQFF.